This T cell receptor beta chain is from a study of blood T cell repertoires in COVID-19. The wider study: Samples came from the United States, Italy and Spain, spanning acute and convalescent COVID-19. From T cells, B-cell-depleted T cells, or PBMCs came the material, which was cDNA or gDNA.

Deletions cut 1 base from V and 3 bases from J, with 19 bases between. The germline CDR1 and CDR2 sequences are SGHRS and YFSETQ. The CDR3 is 17 residues long. In the original analysis: The authors estimated nucleated cell counts from reference gene primer amplification. Sequencing was performed with immunoSEQ multiplex PCR; in TCRdb, only in-frame clones are kept and a portion is missing. That table furnishes V, J and clone size, whereas the DNA furnished D and trimming. The table lists tens of thousands of clones, around 69% of them singletons, with 15% to 20% in the top ten. V gene TRBV5-1 combines with J gene TRBJ1-1; maybe TRBD1 (5 bases). The material sequenced was peripheral blood. The sequence derives from a man aged 65 to 79 with active or convalescent COVID-19. CDR3 region: CASSLSRGRARDTEAFF. As DNA, the CDR3 is TGCGCCAGCAGCTTGTCTAGGGGTCGGGCGAGAGACACTGAAGCTTTCTTT.